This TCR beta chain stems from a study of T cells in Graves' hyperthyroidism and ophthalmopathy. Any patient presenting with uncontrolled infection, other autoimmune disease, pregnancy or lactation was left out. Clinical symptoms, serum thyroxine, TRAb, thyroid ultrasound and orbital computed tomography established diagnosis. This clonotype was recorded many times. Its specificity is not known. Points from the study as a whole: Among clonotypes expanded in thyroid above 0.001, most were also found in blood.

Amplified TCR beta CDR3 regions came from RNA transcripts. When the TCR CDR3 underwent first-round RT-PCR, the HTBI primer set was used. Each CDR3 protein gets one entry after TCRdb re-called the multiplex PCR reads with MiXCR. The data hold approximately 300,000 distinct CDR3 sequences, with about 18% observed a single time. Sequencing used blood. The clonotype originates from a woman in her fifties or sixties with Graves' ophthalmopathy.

Here the CDR3 reads CASQGQGNTEAFF. Here the CDR3 DNA reads TGTGCCAGCCAAGGACAGGGGAACACTGAAGCTTTCTTT. The V gene is TRBV19, the J gene TRBJ1-1, with TRBD1 identical over 8 bases. The germline gives CDR1 LNHDA, CDR2 SQIVND (reference sequence). The CDR3 runs 13 residues. V gave up 9 bases and J gave up 1 base; unmatched junction bases: 4.